This T cell receptor (beta chain) was found in a study of cytomegalovirus exposure and HLA in healthy donors. Study-level background: HLA-typed donors were the source of around 85 million unique TCRs held in an early data release.

Researchers ran the PCR with 60 Vbeta and 13 Jbeta primers. Method: immunoSEQ multiplex PCR; TCRdb's copy keeps in-frame clones and lacks some. In the table there are roughly 160,000 clones, around three quarters of which are singletons. The sequence came from a woman aged 45-65 years in good health and CMV-seropositive. The specimen was PBMCs.

The CDR3 sequence is CASSTRGGGRTNQPQHF. CDR3 sequence (DNA): TGTGCCAGTAGTACCCGGGGCGGGGGACGGACAAATCAGCCCCAGCATTTT. The rearrangement uses TRBV19 and TRBJ1-5, with D possibly being TRBD1 (5 bases). The germline V gene encodes CDR1 LNHDA and CDR2 SQIVND (reference sequence). This CDR3 spans 17 amino acids. Trimming removed 4 bases at V and 4 bases at J, with 20 bases between.